These T cell receptor beta chains were read from a single sample in a study of cytomegalovirus exposure and HLA in healthy donors. The method was immunoSEQ multiplex PCR; TCRdb's version includes in-frame clones alone and lacks a portion of them. The data contain roughly 140,000 clones, about four fifths of them singletons. The sequencing input was PBMCs. The receptors were sampled from a middle-aged man in good health and CMV-seropositive. Both conserved end residues are part of each CDR3. D genes are given only for firm matches. Only part of the rows carry a size: once, few, many, or a class if the clone is expanded.

D	size	V	J	DNA	CDR3
-	-	TRBV29-1	TRBJ2-3	TGCAGCGTTCGGGGGGCGGGTCGTACGCAGTATTTT	CSVRGAGRTQYF
TRBD2	-	TRBV29-1	TRBJ2-2	TGCAGCGTTGGACGGGGGGTGGGCACCGGGGAGCTGTTTTTT	CSVGRGVGTGELFF
TRBD1	-	TRBV11-2	TRBJ2-7	TGTGCCAGCAGCTTCCTCGGACAGGGGTACGAGCAGTACTTC	CASSFLGQGYEQYF
-	-	TRBV18	TRBJ2-7	TGTGCCAGCTCACCACCGTTAAGGGGCGAGCAGTACTTC	CASSPPLRGEQYF
TRBD1	-	TRBV15	TRBJ1-3	TGTGCCACCAGCAGAGATCGACAGGGGATGGGAAACACCATATATTTT	CATSRDRQGMGNTIYF
-	-	TRBV28	TRBJ2-5	TGTGCCAGCAGTTTGGTTAGGGAGGAGACCCAGTACTTC	CASSLVREETQYF
TRBD2	-	TRBV9	TRBJ2-7	TGTGCCAGCAGCGTAGGGGCGGGACTAGCGAACTACGAGCAGTACTTC	CASSVGAGLANYEQYF
-	-	TRBV28	TRBJ2-7	TGTGCCAGCAGCAAAGTAGGACATACCTACGAGCAGTACTTC	CASSKVGHTYEQYF
TRBD2	-	TRBV19	TRBJ2-5	TGTGCCAGTAGTATTGTCGGGGGAGGGCCAGAGACCCAGTACTTC	CASSIVGGGPETQYF
-	-	TRBV28	TRBJ1-2	TGTGCCAGCAGTCCAGGAGGGGCCGTCTTGGGCTACACCTTC	CASSPGGAVLGYTF
-	-	TRBV5-5	TRBJ1-1	TGTGCCAGCAGCCTTCGGGACACCAGGAACACTGAAGCTTTCTTT	CASSLRDTRNTEAFF
-	-	TRBV6-6	TRBJ2-5	TGTGCCAGCTCGAGGGAAAGGGAGACCCAGTACTTC	CASSRERETQYF
TRBD2	-	TRBV10-3	TRBJ2-1	TGTGCCATCAGATTCGGGGGGAGGCCCACCGATGAGCAGTTCTTC	CAIRFGGRPTDEQFF
TRBD1	-	TRBV5-1	TRBJ2-7	TGCGCCAGCAACGCCGGGACAGGGGCAGGCGAGCAGTACTTC	CASNAGTGAGEQYF
TRBD2	-	TRBV7-6	TRBJ2-3	TGTGCCAGCAGCTTAGCGGCGGGAGGGTCAGATACGCAGTATTTT	CASSLAAGGSDTQYF
TRBD2	-	TRBV5-1	TRBJ2-7	TGCGCCAGCAGCTTGGGGGCTAGCGGGGACCCCTACGAGCAGTACTTC	CASSLGASGDPYEQYF
TRBD1	-	TRBV14	TRBJ2-5	TGTGCCAGCAGCCAACCCGGGACAGGGTTCCAAGAGACCCAGTACTTC	CASSQPGTGFQETQYF
TRBD1	-	TRBV19	TRBJ2-1	TGTGCCAGTAGTATATGGGACAGGAATAATGAGCAGTTCTTC	CASSIWDRNNEQFF
-	-	TRBV30	TRBJ1-2	TGTGCCTGGAGTGTACTGACTAACTATGGCTACACCTTC	CAWSVLTNYGYTF
-	-	TRBV2	TRBJ1-1	TGTGCCAGCACCAAGGGGTCCTCGAACACTGAAGCTTTCTTT	CASTKGSSNTEAFF
TRBD2	-	TRBV30	TRBJ2-3	TGTGCCTGGGCCGCTGGGGGACTAAGCACAGATACGCAGTATTTT	CAWAAGGLSTDTQYF
-	-	TRBV7-2	TRBJ1-2	TGTGCCAGCAGCTTAGCGGGGGCGACCTATGGCTACACCTTC	CASSLAGATYGYTF
-	-	TRBV10-3	TRBJ1-2	TGTGCCATTAGATGGCCGGGGTCCTATGGCTACACCTTC	CAIRWPGSYGYTF
-	-	TRBV30	TRBJ1-4	TGTGCCTGGATGGCCCCTAATGAAAAACTGTTTTTT	CAWMAPNEKLFF
TRBD2	-	TRBV18	TRBJ2-3	TGTGCCAGCTCAACCCAACTCGTCGCGGGGGGCACAGATACGCAGTATTTT	CASSTQLVAGGTDTQYF
TRBD2	few	TRBV30	TRBJ2-3	TGTGCCTGGAGCGCAGCGGGGCCTAGCACAGATACGCAGTATTTT	CAWSAAGPSTDTQYF
-	-	TRBV30	TRBJ2-2	TGTGCCTGGAGTGTTGAGAGGTACACCGGGGAGCTGTTTTTT	CAWSVERYTGELFF
-	-	TRBV5-4	TRBJ2-3	TGTGCCAGCAGCTTGACAGGGACCAGCACAGATACGCAGTATTTT	CASSLTGTSTDTQYF
TRBD1	-	TRBV5-1	TRBJ1-1	TGCGCCAGCACCCTTAATACAGGGGTGGGCGCTGAAGCTTTCTTT	CASTLNTGVGAEAFF
TRBD2	-	TRBV5-6	TRBJ2-3	TGTGCCAGCAGCTCCCCGGCGACTAGCGGGAGCACAGATACGCAGTATTTT	CASSSPATSGSTDTQYF
TRBD1	-	TRBV30	TRBJ1-5	TGTGCCTGGAGTGGCGGGACAGGGGACGGTAATCAGCCCCAGCATTTT	CAWSGGTGDGNQPQHF
TRBD1	-	TRBV5-5	TRBJ1-6	TGTGCCAGCAGCCCGACCCGACAGGGGGATTCACCCCTCCACTTT	CASSPTRQGDSPLHF